A selection of T cell receptor beta chains follows, all from one sample in a study of PD-L1 blockade in urothelial cancer. Profiling relied on immunoSEQ multiplex PCR, and the TCRdb table lists in-frame clones only, not all of them. Of about 72,000 clones in the sample, 84% were seen once. The sample in question was PBMCs, obtained around atezolizumab (anti-PD-L1) treatment. The source of these receptors is a man between 65 and 85 years old with urothelial cancer. The CDR3 runs from the conserved cysteine through the conserved F or W. Fields, in order: D gene, J gene, V gene, clone size, CDR3 protein, CDR3 DNA. The D gene is left open where the match is weak. Only some rows state a clone size, as once, few, many or a class for expanded clones.

TRBD1 TRBJ2-7 TRBV6-1 - CASSAEADRGQLNEQYF TGTGCCAGCAGTGCCGAAGCCGACAGGGGACAACTTAACGAGCAGTACTTC
- TRBJ2-5 TRBV5-5 - CASSPSRETQYF TGTGCCAGCAGCCCGTCTCGGGAGACCCAGTACTTC
TRBD1 TRBJ2-1 TRBV7-8 - CASSLAYGFEGQIYNEQFF TGTGCCAGCAGCTTAGCATATGGATTTGAGGGACAGATCTACAATGAGCAGTTCTTC
TRBD2 TRBJ2-7 TRBV5-1 - CASSLDGLAGGEQYF TGCGCCAGCAGCTTGGACGGGCTAGCGGGAGGAGAGCAGTACTTC
- TRBJ2-3 TRBV18 few CASSPLADTDTQYF TGTGCCAGCTCACCACTAGCGGACACAGATACGCAGTATTTT
TRBD2 TRBJ2-3 TRBV5-1 - CASSLGLAGRTDTQYF TGCGCCAGCAGCTTGGGACTAGCGGGCCGCACAGATACGCAGTATTTT
TRBD1 TRBJ2-7 TRBV2 few CASSLGQGRYEQYF TGTGCCAGCAGTCTGGGACAGGGACGATACGAGCAGTACTTC
- TRBJ2-2 TRBV6-1 - CASSETGTGTGELFF TGTGCCAGCAGTGAAACAGGGACGGGCACCGGGGAGCTGTTTTTT
TRBD2 TRBJ2-7 TRBV6-5 few CASQARRGSSYEQYF TGTGCCAGCCAGGCCAGGCGGGGGAGCTCCTACGAGCAGTACTTC
TRBD1 TRBJ2-2 TRBV11-2 - CASSLVLQGASDSGELFF TGTGCCAGCAGCTTAGTCCTACAGGGGGCGTCGGATAGCGGGGAGCTGTTTTTT
TRBD2 TRBJ2-3 TRBV29-1 - CSVQAGQFFVDTQYF TGCAGCGTACAAGCGGGGCAGTTCTTTGTTGATACGCAGTATTTT
- TRBJ2-3 TRBV2 once CASSIQGGALSTDTQYF TGTGCCAGCAGTATTCAGGGGGGCGCTTTAAGCACAGATACGCAGTATTTT
TRBD2 TRBJ2-2 TRBV13 - CASSLGGTSGTGELFF TGTGCCAGCAGCTTAGGGGGGACTAGCGGAACCGGGGAGCTGTTTTTT
- TRBJ2-3 TRBV5-1 - CASRRDFTDTQYF TGCGCCAGCCGTCGGGACTTCACAGATACGCAGTATTTT
TRBD1 TRBJ2-1 TRBV7-3 once CASSSTTGESHNEQFF TGTGCCAGCAGCAGCACGACAGGGGAATCTCACAATGAGCAGTTCTTC
- TRBJ1-1 TRBV21-1 - CASSAGGAEAFF TGTGCCAGCAGTGCGGGGGGGGCTGAAGCTTTCTTT
TRBD1 TRBJ2-2 TRBV19 once CASSGDRGLAGSTGELFF TGTGCCAGTAGTGGGGACAGGGGGCTCGCGGGAAGCACCGGGGAGCTGTTTTTT
TRBD1 TRBJ1-2 TRBV6-5 - CASSATGNYGYTF TGTGCCAGCAGTGCGACAGGGAACTATGGCTACACCTTC
TRBD1 TRBJ1-5 TRBV6-5 few CASRARGNIQPQHF TGTGCCAGCAGGGCCAGGGGGAACATCCAGCCCCAGCATTTT
TRBD1 TRBJ2-2 TRBV9 once CASSVVAGGGTGELFF TGTGCCAGCAGCGTAGTGGCAGGGGGCGGCACCGGGGAGCTGTTTTTT
TRBD2 TRBJ2-5 TRBV6-5 once CASSPGLAGPETQYF TGTGCCAGCAGCCCCGGACTAGCGGGACCAGAGACCCAGTACTTC
- TRBJ2-7 TRBV7-6 - CASSWSSYEQYF TGTGCCAGCAGTTGGAGCTCCTACGAGCAGTACTTC
TRBD1 TRBJ1-5 TRBV6-6 - CASGQVGNQPQHF TGTGCCAGCGGACAGGTTGGCAATCAGCCCCAGCATTTT
- TRBJ2-7 TRBV19 - CASSTGITYEQYF TGTGCCAGTAGTACCGGGATAACCTACGAGCAGTACTTC
TRBD1 TRBJ1-6 TRBV9 - CASSSGDSYNSPLHF TGTGCCAGCAGCTCCGGGGACAGCTATAATTCACCCCTCCACTTT
- TRBJ2-2 TRBV9 - CASSVRPLDLNTGELFF TGTGCCAGCAGCGTCCGGCCGTTAGACTTAAACACCGGGGAGCTGTTTTTT
TRBD2 TRBJ2-7 TRBV5-1 - CASSEGTSKGYEQYF TGCGCCAGCAGCGAGGGGACTAGTAAAGGATACGAGCAGTACTTC
TRBD1 TRBJ1-3 TRBV18 - CASSPVTGGSGNTIYF TGTGCCAGCTCACCTGTGACAGGGGGCTCTGGAAACACCATATATTTT
TRBD2 TRBJ2-7 TRBV28 - CASSLSSGSYEQYF TGTGCCAGCAGTTTATCTAGCGGGAGTTACGAGCAGTACTTC
- TRBJ2-2 TRBV5-4 - CASRQAPNTGELFF TGTGCCAGCAGACAGGCCCCGAACACCGGGGAGCTGTTTTTT
TRBD1 TRBJ2-7 TRBV7-3 - CASSRDRGYEQYF TGTGCCAGCAGTCGGGACAGGGGGTACGAGCAGTACTTC
- TRBJ1-2 TRBV10-1 - CASSEHGPYGYTF TGCGCCAGCAGTGAGCACGGTCCCTATGGCTACACCTTC
- TRBJ2-3 TRBV2 - CASIQRPSTDTQYF TGTGCCAGCATCCAGCGGCCTAGCACAGATACGCAGTATTTT
- TRBJ2-5 TRBV5-1 - CASSSVSGRGETQYF TGCGCCAGCAGCTCTGTAAGCGGAAGAGGCGAGACCCAGTACTTC
TRBD1 TRBJ2-7 TRBV18 - CASSHGQGVNYEQYF TGTGCCAGCTCTCACGGACAGGGGGTTAACTACGAGCAGTACTTC
- TRBJ2-7 TRBV28 - CASSSMPLTRSEQYF TGTGCCAGCAGTTCTATGCCCTTGACTAGAAGTGAGCAGTACTTC
- TRBJ1-2 TRBV28 once CASSTDRNYGYTF TGTGCCAGCAGTACCGACAGGAACTATGGCTACACCTTC
TRBD1 TRBJ2-1 TRBV20-1 - CSGSRGGEQFF TGCAGTGGCTCCCGAGGGGGCGAGCAGTTCTTC
TRBD1 TRBJ1-4 TRBV25-1 - CASSEWTGGEKLFF TGTGCCAGCAGTGAATGGACAGGGGGCGAAAAACTGTTTTTT
TRBD1 TRBJ1-4 TRBV28 - CASGRQGFNEKLFF TGTGCCAGCGGAAGACAGGGTTTTAATGAAAAACTGTTTTTT
TRBD2 TRBJ2-2 TRBV10-1 - CASSPGLAGTGELFF TGCGCCAGCAGCCCCGGACTAGCGGGTACCGGGGAGCTGTTTTTT
TRBD1 TRBJ2-7 TRBV10-3 - CAISTGGDEQYF TGTGCCATCAGTACAGGGGGCGACGAGCAGTACTTC
- TRBJ2-6 TRBV29-1 - CSVRLFGSGANVLTF TGCAGCGTCCGACTGTTCGGGAGTGGGGCCAACGTCCTGACTTTC
TRBD1 TRBJ2-5 TRBV4-1 few CASSQAPRQGAGETQYF TGCGCCAGCAGCCAAGCGCCGAGACAGGGGGCCGGTGAGACCCAGTACTTC
- TRBJ2-3 TRBV4-1 - CASSQDQLVSTDTQYF TGCGCCAGCAGCCAAGATCAGCTAGTCAGCACAGATACGCAGTATTTT
TRBD1 TRBJ1-2 TRBV7-9 few CASSPRQGARYGYTF TGTGCCAGCAGCCCTAGACAGGGGGCGCGTTATGGCTACACCTTC
- TRBJ1-2 TRBV9 - CASSGEGYTF TGTGCCAGCAGCGGAGAAGGCTACACCTTC
- TRBJ1-5 TRBV6-1 few CASSDSFDQPQHF TGTGCCAGCAGTGACAGTTTCGATCAGCCCCAGCATTTT
- TRBJ1-2 TRBV7-8 - CASSGQGYTF TGTGCCAGCAGCGGACAGGGCTACACCTTC